The present entry profiles one TCR beta chain with its context. Its matching antigen is unknown. The entry originates in a study of persistence of HIV-infected CD4 T cells. The CDR3 has 13 residues. Findings of the study overall: Antigen-responding cells were enriched for degenerate expanded CDR3beta sequences.

The immunoSEQ assay was version 4, run in survey mode. Template was genomic DNA at 10 ng/uL, with up to roughly 1 ug used per sample. Only in-frame clones appear in the TCRdb table, and some are missing; sequencing was by immunoSEQ multiplex PCR. The sample yields tens of thousands of clones, approximately 90% seen once. This nonspecific control used anti-CD3/anti-CD28 bead stimulation of CD4+ T cells. Responding CD4+ T cells were sorted by upregulation of both CD40 ligand and CD69. For at least 4 years, plasma HIV-1 RNA was undetectable (<50 copies/mL). The sample here was CD4+ T cells sorted from PBMCs after roughly 17-hour stimulation, taken from a patient who received antiretroviral therapy. This clonotype originated in an adult man with HIV who was CMV-seropositive. The genes are TRBV21-1 and TRBJ1-1. TRBV21-1 is designated a pseudogene. The CDR3 is CASSKLIRAEAFF. CDR3 bases: TGTGCCAGCAGCAAACTTATACGGGCTGAAGCTTTCTTT.